This T cell receptor beta chain was obtained from a study of regulatory T cells in long-lasting Graves disease. On this clonotype: The antigen is undetermined.

Notes on the study in general: Sampling was limited to peripheral blood rather than thyroid tissue. There were preferences for TRBV28, TRBJ1-2 and TRBJ2-5 in persistent disease. Persistent Graves' cases showed lower TCR diversity than newly diagnosed cases. Accuracy may have been reduced by the small sample size.

Both iRepertoire HTBI primers and Arm-PCR of CDR3 regions were used to build the TCR beta libraries. TCRdb independently ran MiXCR on the multiplex PCR reads; one entry per CDR3 protein. The sample shows about 340,000 distinct CDR3 sequences, around 19% of them seen only once. Germline lookup yields CDR1 MNHNS and CDR2 SASEGT. Trimming took 10 bases from V and 7 from J, leaving 16 bases between them. The CDR3 consists of 12 residues. Time point of the sample: persistent/refractory GD, antithyroid drugs over 5 years with positive TRAb. Scientists built the TCR library using RNA that was extracted from PBMCs.

The TCR was taken from a female donor with Graves disease. The sample in question was peripheral blood mononuclear cells (PBMCs), obtained when the disease was refractory, from a patient treated with antithyroid drugs. This chain links TRBV6-1 with TRBJ1-2; D ambiguous. The CDR3 here is CATKGSYSGYTF. The CDR3 region has the DNA TGTGCCACCAAAGGGTCATACAGTGGCTACACCTTC.